Listed here is a single TCR beta chain. Antigen unknown. One entry per CDR3 protein, called by TCRdb with MiXCR from the 5' RACE reads. Here the sample spans 500,000 to 650,000 distinct CDR3 sequences, approximately 13% being singletons. The data originate from a study of T cells after yellow fever vaccination. Study background: Fractions of limited cellularity were prepared by means of SMART-Seq v4 Ultra Low Input. Study-level results: The secondary response peaked faster, at day 5 versus 15, but was weaker. Some clonotypes were seen in both the CD4 and the CD8 compartments. These made up a small share and likely arose from convergent recombination.

Between the trimmed V and J ends, which lost 3 bases and 4 bases, there was a span of 15 bases. This CDR3 has 15 residues. Germline assignment: CDR1 MGHDK and CDR2 SYGVNS. This sample comprised PBMCs, obtained on the day of the yellow fever booster vaccination. The J gene is TRBJ2-5, the V gene TRBV25-1; D is unclear. This TCR was recovered from a man aged 25-40 years who received the YFV17D yellow fever vaccine. CDR3 region: CASSDLESPGETQYF. The CDR3 nucleotides are TGTGCCAGCAGTGACCTCGAGAGTCCTGGAGAGACCCAGTACTTC.